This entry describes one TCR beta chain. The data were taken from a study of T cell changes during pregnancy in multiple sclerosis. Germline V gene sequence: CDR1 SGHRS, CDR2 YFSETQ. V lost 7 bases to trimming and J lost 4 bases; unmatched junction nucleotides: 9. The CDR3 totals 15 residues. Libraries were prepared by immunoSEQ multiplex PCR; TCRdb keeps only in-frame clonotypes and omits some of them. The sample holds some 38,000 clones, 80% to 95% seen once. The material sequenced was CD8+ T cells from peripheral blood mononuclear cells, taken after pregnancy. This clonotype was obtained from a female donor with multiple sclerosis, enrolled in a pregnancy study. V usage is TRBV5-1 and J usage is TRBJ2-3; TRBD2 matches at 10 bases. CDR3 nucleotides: TGCGCCAGCTCGATGATAGCGGGGGGATCAGATACGCAGTATTTT. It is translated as CASSMIAGGSDTQYF.